This T cell receptor beta chain was documented in a study of blood T cell repertoires in COVID-19. J was trimmed by 4 bases and V by 5 bases; bases with no gene match: 9. CDR3 length equals 15 residues. CDR1 is MNHNY, CDR2 SVGAGI, per germline (reference sequence). Participant-reported clinical history was the basis for cohort assignment. Sequencing used immunoSEQ multiplex PCR; TCRdb keeps in-frame clones, though not all of them. Among 250,000 to 350,000 clones listed, approximately 88% were seen once. The specimen sequenced was PBMCs or T cells enriched from blood (not recorded which). J is TRBJ2-7 and V is TRBV6-6; TRBD1 matches 9 bases. This sequence was found in a woman between 18 and 30 years old who had recovered from COVID-19. The CDR3 loop reads CASSPAGTGLYEQYF. CDR3 in DNA: TGTGCCAGCAGTCCCGCCGGGACAGGGTTGTACGAGCAGTACTTC.